This T cell receptor beta chain stems from a study of memory CD4+ T cells and cytomegalovirus serostatus. From germline, CDR1 is LNHNV and CDR2 YYDKDF (reference sequence). Trimming removed 1 base at V and 4 bases at J, with 10 bases between. This CDR3 comprises 14 residues. The sort gate was single viable CD3+CD4+CD8-CD45RO+ cells for memory CD4+ T cells. Total CD4+ T cells were enriched by CD4 positive selection. With regard to this clone: What it binds is not known.

The authors' processing: Out-of-frame sequences were removed, leaving roughly 2.1 million distinct TCRbeta sequences. TCRdb's copy holds only in-frame clones and misses some; the assay was immunoSEQ multiplex PCR. From that table come the V and J calls and clone size; the DNA was used to work out D and trimming. The sample lists roughly 45,000 clones, 75% to 85% seen once, with 0.94% in the top ten. General study results and limits: CD4+ memory repertoires contained about two fifths of the roughly 160 reported CMV TCRbeta sequences. A US-trained random forest predicted CMV serostatus with median AUC around 0.9.

The genes are TRBV15 and TRBJ1-1; perhaps TRBD1 as D (6 bases). Material: memory CD4+ T cells from blood. The TCR sequence derives from an adult in good health and CMV-seronegative. CDR3 region: CATSRGGGGTEAFF. The CDR3 DNA reads TGTGCCACCAGCAGAGGAGGGGGGGGCACTGAAGCTTTCTTT.